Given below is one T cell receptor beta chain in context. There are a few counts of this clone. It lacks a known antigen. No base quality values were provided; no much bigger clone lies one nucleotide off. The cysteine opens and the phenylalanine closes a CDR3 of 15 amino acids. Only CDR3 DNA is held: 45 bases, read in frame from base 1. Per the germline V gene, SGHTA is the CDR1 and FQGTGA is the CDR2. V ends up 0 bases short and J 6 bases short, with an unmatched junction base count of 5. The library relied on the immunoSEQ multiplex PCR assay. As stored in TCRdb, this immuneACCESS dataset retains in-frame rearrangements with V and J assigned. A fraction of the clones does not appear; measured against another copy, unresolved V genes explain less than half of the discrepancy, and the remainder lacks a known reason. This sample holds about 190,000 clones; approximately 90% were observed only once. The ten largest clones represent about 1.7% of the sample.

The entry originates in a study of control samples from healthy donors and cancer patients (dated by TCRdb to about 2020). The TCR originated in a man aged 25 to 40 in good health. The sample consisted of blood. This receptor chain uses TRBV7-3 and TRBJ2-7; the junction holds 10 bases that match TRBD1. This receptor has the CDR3 CASSLTAGQGFEQYF. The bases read TGTGCCAGCAGCTTAACGGCGGGACAGGGGTTCGAGCAGTACTTC.